The source of this TCR beta chain is a study of blood T cell repertoires in COVID-19. Trimming stripped 1 base from V and 4 bases from J, with 5 bases between. The CDR3 has 12 residues. Germline CDR1 SGHKS, CDR2 YYEKEE (reference sequence). Measured with immunoSEQ multiplex PCR; TCRdb has only the in-frame clones, and not every one. The sample consists of about 440,000 clones, roughly 87% of them appearing once. The gene calls are TRBV5-5 and TRBJ1-1; no clear D. Sequenced material: PBMCs or T cells enriched from blood (not recorded which). This sequence originates from a woman under 30 with acute COVID-19. The CDR3, as DNA: TGTGCCAGCAGCTTGCGGGGCACTGAAGCTTTCTTT. Translation gives CASSLRGTEAFF.